Following are 24 T cell receptor beta chains from one sample sequenced in a study of tumor-infiltrating lymphocytes in primary liver carcinoma. Production of TCR beta cDNA used about 500 ng total RNA together with a constant-region primer. Libraries covering TCR beta were generated through three nested multiplex PCR rounds (using a slightly modified ARM-PCR). TRBV1-TRBV30 forward primers paired with a C-beta reverse primer were used in the first two PCR rounds, which ran roughly 10 cycles each. MiXCR, applied by TCRdb to the multiplex PCR reads, yields one record per CDR3 protein. The sample lists tens of thousands of distinct CDR3 sequences; about three quarters were seen once. Each 20-30 mg portion of unsorted bulk tissue served as the source for co-extraction of RNA and DNA. The sample consisted of liver tumor tissue from sampling region 4. Subset specified: tumor region T4, right-lateral pole. The origin of the receptors is a man between 40 and 49 years old with primary liver carcinoma and hepatitis B virus infection.

The V call is TRBV4-1, the J call TRBJ2-6; D gene ambiguous. Germline CDR1 is MGHRA and CDR2 is YSYEKL. This CDR3 comprises 18 residues. V lost 3 bases and J lost 2, with 17 bases in between. CDR3 region: CASSQVLMGSAGANVLTF. CDR3 bases: TGCGCCAGCAGCCAGGTATTGATGGGTTCCGCTGGGGCCAACGTCCTGACTTTC.

V and J are TRBV10-2 and TRBJ2-5, with D uncertain. The length of the CDR3 is 13 residues. CDR1 and CDR2 from the germline V gene are WSHSY and SAAADI. The germline V and J ends were trimmed by 6 bases and 5 bases, with 13 bases remaining between them. The CDR3 DNA reads TGCGCCAGCAGGGCAAGGACGTTTGAGACCCAGTACTTC. This gives the protein CASRARTFETQYF.

In the case of this clonotype: A junction boundary mismatches the germline segment, possibly from a read error. The chain uses TRBV4-3 and TRBJ2-2, with D tentatively TRBD1 or TRBD2 (5 bases each). The CDR3 is 16 residues long. Germline V gene data show CDR1 as LGHNA and CDR2 as YSLEER. DNA of the CDR3: TGCGCCAACAGGCAAAACCCAGAAGGAAACCCCGGGAAGCTGTTTTTT. Its protein is CANRQNPEGNPGKLFF.

Details on this clonotype: Because it lacks the conserved phenylalanine or tryptophan at the end, this CDR3 is likely a read error. This chain uses TRBV5-1 with TRBJ2-2, with unresolved D. Between the trimmed V and J ends, which lost 10 bases and 4 bases, there was a span of 14 bases. Germline values: CDR1 SGHRS, CDR2 YFSETQ. This CDR3 is built from 13 residues. CDR3 sequence reads: CASRNPGTGELFI. The CDR3 DNA follows: TGCGCCTCCAGGAACCCGGGCACCGGGGAGCTGTTTATT.

This clonotype was seen more than once but under ten times. Just one base apart from a much larger clone, this may be a read error. V is TRBV6-5 and J is TRBJ2-1; 8 bases align to TRBD2. The CDR3 is 11 residues long. Looked up from germline, CDR1 is MNHEY and CDR2 is SVGAGI. The chain's CDR3 is CASGSGGEQLF. For the CDR3, the DNA is TGTGCCAGCGGGAGCGGGGGTGAGCAGCTCTTC.

This clonotype occurred many times. The genes are TRBV29-1 and TRBJ1-2; D remains unclear. Trimming removed 6 bases at V and 3 bases at J, with 14 bases between. The V gene's germline CDR1 is SQVTM and CDR2 ANQGSEA. This CDR3 comprises 13 residues. Here the CDR3 DNA reads TGCAGCGTGTATCTTGCTCGCGACTATGGCTACACCTTC. Translation: CSVYLARDYGYTF. Full variable domain (remainder filled in from reference TRBV29-1 and TRBJ1-2): SAVISQKPSRDICQRGTSLTIQCQVDSQVTMMFWYRQQPGQSLTLIATANQGSEATYESGFVIDKFPISRPNLTFSTLTVSNMSPEDSSIYLCSVYLARDYGYTFGSGTRLTVV.

Worth noting for this clonotype: Germline and junction disagree at one end, which may indicate a read error. The V gene is TRBV10-3, the J gene TRBJ1-2; D might be TRBD1 (5 bases). Germline assignment: CDR1 ENHRY and CDR2 SYGVKD. This CDR3 comprises 14 residues. Here the CDR3 reads CAITESVGQAGYTF. DNA for the CDR3: TGTGCCATCACTGAGTCGGTGGGGCAGGCAGGCTACACCTTC.

This clonotype was seen a handful of times. A single base separates this from a much larger clone, so it may be a read error. The conserved phenylalanine or tryptophan is not found at the CDR3 terminus, so this likely reflects a read error. J is TRBJ2-5 and V is TRBV5-4; TRBD1 might be the D (5 bases). The CDR3 covers 14 residues. V lost 4 bases, J lost 5 bases, and 15 bases lay in between. CDR1 is SGHNT and CDR2 is YYREEE in the germline V gene (reference sequence). The CDR3 here is CASSPAQVGETQYL. Written as DNA, the CDR3 is TGTGCCAGCAGCCCAGCACAGGTGGGGGAGACCCAGTACCTC.

This clonotype was seen ten or more times. The chain recombines TRBV6-2 or TRBV6-3 with TRBJ1-1, with a weak D call TRBD1 (6 bases). The V gene lost 6 bases and the J gene lost 1 base, with 15 bases spanning the gap. The CDR3 has 15 amino acids. Germline CDR1 and CDR2: MNHEY and SVGEGT. The CDR3 reads CASRGAALQNTEAFF. CDR3 nucleotides: TGTGCCAGCAGGGGGGCGGCTCTCCAGAACACTGAAGCTTTCTTT.

Notes on this clonotype: The germline gene is not matched at one end of the junction; a read error may be the cause. The V and J genes are TRBV11-3 and TRBJ2-2; weak D call: TRBD1 (6 bases). CDR3 length: 15 amino acids. Germline V gene sequence: CDR1 SGHNT, CDR2 YENEEA. The CDR3 reads CASGLSPRGDAELFF. In DNA form, the CDR3 reads TGTGCCAGCGGCTTGTCCCCCAGGGGCGATGCGGAGTTGTTTTTT.

The genes are TRBV7-2 and TRBJ2-1, with a tentative D call TRBD2 (6 bases). The length of the CDR3 is 16 residues. Germline lookup yields CDR1 SGHTA and CDR2 FQGNSA. V lost 2 bases to trimming and J lost 6 bases, with 17 bases between them. CDR3 sequence (DNA): TGTGCCAGCAGCTTACTGGGGGGTACTGCGGGCAATGAGCAGTTCTTC. This translates into CASSLLGGTAGNEQFF.

Points on this clonotype: A read error may produce the germline difference seen at one junction end. J is TRBJ1-6 and V is TRBV14, with D maybe TRBD1 (6 bases). The CDR3 totals 14 residues. Germline values: CDR1 SGHDN, CDR2 FVKESK. CDR3 in DNA: TGCGCCAGCGGCCACTCAGGGGAAAATTCACCACTCCACTTT. Protein sequence: CASGHSGENSPLHF.

A remark on this clonotype: At one end, the junction sequence differs from germline, possibly due to a read error. V and J are TRBV5-1 and TRBJ2-1; maybe TRBD2 (5 bases). The CDR3 totals 16 residues. From germline, CDR1 is SGHRS and CDR2 YFSETQ. The DNA for the CDR3 is TGCGCCGGCAGCTTGGAAGCGGCTAGCTCCTACAATGAGCACTTCTTC. Amino acids: CAGSLEAASSYNEHFF.

This clonotype is a singleton in its sample. A much larger clone differs from this one at a single base, so this may be a read error. As the CDR3 is not closed by the conserved phenylalanine or tryptophan, this likely results from a read error. This chain joins TRBV5-1 and TRBJ2-7; D perhaps matches TRBD2 (5 bases). The CDR3 is made up of 14 amino acids. Between the trimmed V and J ends, which lost 5 bases and 2 bases, there was a span of 14 bases. CDR1 and CDR2 (germline): SGHRS, YFSETQ. CDR3 nucleotides: TGCGCCAGCAGTCGTGAGGGCCAAACCTACGAGCAGTACTCC. It codes for CASSREGQTYEQYS.

Turning to this clonotype: The junction departs from the called germline gene at one end, perhaps through a read error. This chain joins TRBV11-3 and TRBJ1-2; a possible D gene is TRBD1 (5 bases). From germline, CDR1 is SGHNT and CDR2 YENEEA. The CDR3 extends over 16 amino acids. In nucleotides, the CDR3 is TGTGTCAGCGGCTTAGGAAATCGGACAATCGACTATGGCTACACCTTC. Protein sequence: CVSGLGNRTIDYGYTF.

This clonotype has a handful of counts. A much larger clone lies one base from this, so it may be a read error. The chain uses TRBV30 and TRBJ2-7, with unresolved D. The CDR3 is 13 residues long. CDR1 is GTSNPN, CDR2 SVGIG, per germline (reference sequence). V lost 0 bases and J lost 12, with 18 bases in between. CDR3 sequence: CAWSVPSPYVWYF. In nucleotides, the CDR3 is TGTGCCTGGAGTGTCCCCTCACCCTACGTGTGGTACTTC.

Concerning this clonotype: A much larger clone is a single base away; this may be a read error. The rearrangement links TRBV11-3 to TRBJ2-7; 9 bases agree with TRBD1. The V gene end was trimmed by 10 bases and the J gene end by 11 bases; junction bases not matched to a gene: 18. This CDR3 has 14 amino acids. Germline lookup yields CDR1 SGHNT and CDR2 YENEEA. CDR3 sequence: CATRQGVTSYDEYF. CDR3 nucleotides: TGTGCCACTCGACAGGGGGTGACTTCCTACGATGAGTACTTC. The full variable domain, with the rest looked up from reference TRBV11-3 and TRBJ2-7, is EAGVVQSPRYKIIEKKQPVAFWCNPISGHNTLYWYLQNLGQGPELLIRYENEEAVDDSQLPKDRFSAERLKGVDSTLKIQPAELGDSAVYLCATRQGVTSYDEYFGPGTRLTVT.

The genes are TRBV9 and TRBJ1-1; tentatively, D is TRBD1 (5 bases). Trimming shortened V by 2 bases and J by 3 bases, and 11 bases separated the two germline ends. The CDR3 is 14 amino acids. Germline values: CDR1 SGDLS, CDR2 YYNGEE. The CDR3 nucleotides read TGTGCCAGCAGCGTCAACTCGGGGGACACTGAAGCTTTCTTT. It encodes CASSVNSGDTEAFF. The whole variable domain, filled in from reference TRBV9 and TRBJ1-1, reads DSGVTQTPKHLITATGQRVTLRCSPRSGDLSVYWYQQSLDQGLQFLIQYYNGEERAKGNILERFSAQQFPDLHSELNLSSLELGDSALYFCASSVNSGDTEAFFGQGTRLTVV.

The V and J genes are TRBV6-1 and TRBJ2-1; 7 bases line up with TRBD2. The CDR3 has 17 residues. J lost 1 base, V lost 3 bases, and 9 bases had no gene match. Germline V CDR1 and CDR2: MNHNS, SASEGT. CDR3 sequence (DNA): TGTGCCAGCAGTGACAGAGGAGCGGGATCGTCCTACAATGAGCAGTTCTTC. Translation: CASSDRGAGSSYNEQFF.

The chain couples TRBV11-1 to TRBJ2-3; a weak D match, TRBD2 (6 bases). CDR1 and CDR2 from the germline V gene are SGHAT and FQDESV (reference sequence). Between the trimmed V and J ends, which lost 4 bases and 1 base, there was a span of 24 bases. The CDR3 has 19 residues. The CDR3 protein is CASSSGGGSVGVRTDTQYF. Here the CDR3 DNA reads TGTGCCAGCAGCTCTGGGGGAGGCTCTGTTGGAGTCCGCACAGATACGCAGTATTTT.

This clonotype has only one observation. Sequence at one end of the junction differs from germline and may be a read error. This chain links TRBV29-1 with TRBJ2-3; 9 bases align to TRBD2. The germline gives CDR1 SQVTM, CDR2 ANQGSEA. This CDR3 comprises 15 residues. DNA for the CDR3: TGTGGCGTTGTCGGCCTAGCGGGAAGAACAGATACGCAGTATTTC. Its protein is CGVVGLAGRTDTQYF.

On this clonotype itself: An end of the junction differs from the germline gene, which may be a read error. This sequence joins TRBV4-3 and TRBJ2-5; 11 bases agree with TRBD2. The CDR3 covers 17 residues. CDR1 is LGHNA and CDR2 is YSLEER in the germline V gene. The CDR3: CASSLVLAGGGQETHYF. The CDR3 nucleotides are TGCGCCAGTAGCTTAGTTCTAGCGGGAGGAGGCCAAGAGACCCATTACTTC.

The CDR3, as DNA: TGTGCCAGCAATGATACAGGGCTAATACTCTATGGCTACACCTTC. It encodes CASNDTGLILYGYTF. The V gene is TRBV6-6, the J gene TRBJ1-2; possible D gene TRBD1, 6 bases. Trimming took 7 bases from V and 4 from J, leaving 19 bases between them. The CDR3 has 15 amino acids. Germline lookup yields CDR1 MNHNY and CDR2 SVGAGI (reference sequence).

This chain links TRBV5-1 with TRBJ2-7; maybe TRBD1 (6 bases). This CDR3 is 18 amino acids long. Per germline, CDR1 SGHRS and CDR2 YFSETQ. The V end was cut by 0 bases, the J end by 1 base, with 20 bases between. The CDR3 is CASSLVGGCAGQSYEQYF. The CDR3 nucleotides read TGCGCCAGCAGCTTGGTTGGCGGTTGCGCAGGACAGTCCTACGAGCAGTACTTC.